The next 22 T cell receptor beta chains were all read from a single sample in a study of cytomegalovirus exposure and HLA in healthy donors (dated by TCRdb to about 2017). Library prep was done by the immunoSEQ multiplex PCR assay. For the multiplex PCR, a mixture combining 60 forward primers for TCR Vbeta segments and 13 reverse primers for TCR Jbeta segments was used. The clones in this table, taken by TCRdb from immuneACCESS, are in-frame only. Not every clone is retained; where verified, under half of the shortfall comes from an unresolved V gene, and the cause of the rest is unknown. This sample has 110,000 or so clones in its table, and approximately 80% of those were observed once. The top ten clones comprise around 2.5% of the sample. Sequenced material: PBMCs. The source is a woman younger than 35 in good health and CMV-seronegative.

This clone was detected once. This chain uses TRBV27 with TRBJ2-5; possible D gene TRBD1, 5 bases. Trimming stripped 6 bases from V and 5 bases from J, with 19 bases between. Per germline, CDR1 MNHEY and CDR2 SMNVEV (reference sequence). The CDR3 sequence is 15 residues long. The CDR3 DNA sequence: TGTGCCAGCAGCCCCGGCAGGGCCACTTTGGAGACCCAGTACTTC. Translating it yields CASSPGRATLETQYF.

Remarks on this clone: Other DNA sequences in this specimen translate into the identical CDR3. The chain joins TRBV28 to TRBJ1-5; D gene ambiguous. V lost 3 bases and J 4 bases, leaving 7 bases between the germline ends. This CDR3 is 13 amino acids long. Germline V CDR1 and CDR2: MDHEN, SYDVKM. CDR3 nucleotides: TGTGCCAGCAGTTTGTCCGGGAATCAGCCCCAGCATTTT. This sequence encodes CASSLSGNQPQHF.

A few counts support this clone. CDR3 nucleotide sequence: TGCAGCGTTGGACAGGCCGCTAACTATGGCTACACCTTC. This sequence encodes CSVGQAANYGYTF. V and J are TRBV29-1 and TRBJ1-2; tentatively, D is TRBD1 (6 bases). CDR1 and CDR2 from the germline V gene are SQVTM and ANQGSEA. Trimming removed 4 bases from V and 0 bases from J, with 9 bases in between. CDR3 length: 13 amino acids.

This clone occurred once. The chain is built from TRBV15 and TRBJ2-5; 8 positions match TRBD1. Per germline, CDR1 LNHNV and CDR2 YYDKDF (reference sequence). The V and J ends lost 1 base and 5 bases, in that order; junction bases with no gene match: 9. This CDR3 has 16 residues. CDR3 DNA sequence: TGTGCCACCAGCAGAGGGTTCGGGAGACAGGGGGAGACCCAGTACTTC. This codes for CATSRGFGRQGETQYF.

Only a few counts were recorded for this clone. This chain joins TRBV5-6 and TRBJ2-7, with 7 nucleotides matching TRBD1. This CDR3 is 14 amino acids long. Germline lookup yields CDR1 SGHDT and CDR2 YYEEEE. V lost 7 bases, J lost 0 bases, and 7 bases stayed unmatched. The CDR3 nucleotides read TGTGCCAGCCGCGTAGGGACAGCCTCCTACGAGCAGTACGTC. Its protein product is CASRVGTASYEQYV.

This clone was detected only a few times. The chain links TRBV6-5 to TRBJ1-1; D unclear. This CDR3 has 13 amino acids. In germline, CDR1 is MNHEY, CDR2 SVGAGI. V shed 6 bases and J shed 1 base, with 9 bases lying between them. CDR3 amino acids: CASSLGPNTEAFF. The CDR3 nucleotides are TGTGCCAGCAGCCTTGGCCCGAACACTGAAGCTTTCTTT.

The chain employs TRBV5-6 and TRBJ2-1; no definite D call. This CDR3 is built from 11 residues. The V end lost 2 bases, the J end lost 8 bases, and 5 bases lay between the germline ends. Germline lookup yields CDR1 SGHDT and CDR2 YYEEEE. This CDR3 reads CASSFSHEQFF. In nucleotides, the CDR3 is TGTGCCAGCAGCTTTAGCCATGAGCAGTTCTTC.

This clone turned up a few times. The chain employs TRBV30 and TRBJ1-3, with TRBD1 identical over 10 bases. This CDR3 comprises 12 residues. Germline CDR1 reads GTSNPN; CDR2 reads SVGIG (reference sequence). The V segment lost 7 bases and the J segment 4 bases; nucleotides outside the gene matches: 1. CDR3 DNA: TGTGCCTCGACAGGGGGCGGAAACACCATATATTTT. It is translated as CASTGGGNTIYF.

This chain connects TRBV6-5 to TRBJ1-1, with 10 bases that match TRBD1. CDR3 length: 16 amino acids. Trimming removed 2 bases from V and 6 bases from J; junction bases left unmatched: 9. CDR1 and CDR2 from the germline V gene are MNHEY and SVGAGI. The CDR3 sequence: CASSYRDRGGISEAFF. For the CDR3, the DNA is TGTGCCAGCAGTTACCGGGACAGGGGAGGGATATCTGAAGCTTTCTTT.

The rearrangement uses TRBV28 and TRBJ1-1; D gene ambiguous. Trimming removed 8 bases from V and 6 bases from J, with 13 bases in between. CDR1 is MDHEN, CDR2 SYDVKM, per germline. This CDR3 is 12 amino acids long. This CDR3 is CASLSYLAEAFF. The CDR3 DNA is TGTGCCAGCCTGTCCTACCTCGCTGAAGCTTTCTTT.

This clone showed up just once. The junction shows a germline mismatch at one end, possibly a read error. The chain carries TRBV7-9 and TRBJ1-2; no clear D. Germline V lookup: CDR1 SEHNR, CDR2 FQNEAQ (reference sequence). CDR3 length equals 12 residues. The CDR3 DNA reads as TGTTCCAGCAGCCCAAATAACTATGGCTACACCTTC. This encodes CSSSPNNYGYTF.

The chain links TRBV19 to TRBJ2-2; 10 nucleotides line up with TRBD1. CDR1 and CDR2 (germline): LNHDA, SQIVND (reference sequence). Trimming removed 6 bases from V and 5 bases from J; junction bases left unmatched: 3. CDR3 size: 14 residues. CDR3 bases: TGTGCCAGTAGGACAGGGGGCGGGACCGGGGAGCTGTTTTTT. This encodes CASRTGGGTGELFF.

This chain links TRBV5-4 with TRBJ1-2, with a weak D call TRBD1 (5 bases). The CDR3 loop spans 15 amino acids. V was shortened by 0 bases and J by 2 bases, with 11 bases between the two germline ends. Germline CDR1 SGHNT, CDR2 YYREEE (reference sequence). The CDR3 DNA sequence: TGTGCCAGCAGCTTGGAGCTGGGGCCGAACTATGGCTACACCTTC. This gives the protein CASSLELGPNYGYTF.

V is TRBV6-1 and J is TRBJ2-1, with D possibly matching TRBD2 (5 bases). Germline V gives CDR1 MNHNS, CDR2 SASEGT. This CDR3 has 14 amino acids. The V and J ends lost 1 base and 3 bases respectively, with 7 bases between them. The CDR3 reads CASSEDRDYNEQFF. As DNA, the CDR3 is TGTGCCAGCAGTGAAGATCGGGACTACAATGAGCAGTTCTTC.

In DNA, the CDR3 is TGTGCCAGCAGTGATCGACAGGGAAATCAGCCCCAGCATTTT. It specifies CASSDRQGNQPQHF. The chain has TRBV6-1 and TRBJ1-5; 7 nucleotides agree with TRBD1. The V segment lost 3 bases and the J segment 4 bases; nucleotides outside the gene matches: 3. CDR1 MNHNS and CDR2 SASEGT come from the germline V gene. The CDR3 is 14 amino acids.

This chain joins TRBV29-1 and TRBJ2-1; perhaps TRBD1 as D (5 bases). Trimming removed 1 base at V and 3 bases at J, with 10 bases between. This CDR3 region has 14 residues. Looked up from germline, CDR1 is SQVTM and CDR2 is ANQGSEA. CDR3 sequence reads: CSVEGPQGYNEQFF. CDR3 nucleotides: TGCAGCGTTGAAGGACCCCAGGGCTACAATGAGCAGTTCTTC.

The table lists this clone with a count of one. J is TRBJ1-2 and V is TRBV7-2; tentatively, D is TRBD1 (6 bases). Trimming cost V 4 bases and J 3 bases, with 12 bases left between them. The CDR3 spans 14 residues. Germline values: CDR1 SGHTA, CDR2 FQGNSA. The CDR3 DNA sequence: TGTGCCAGCAGCTCGCCGACAGGCTACTATGGCTACACCTTC. Its translation: CASSSPTGYYGYTF. The full variable domain, with the rest looked up from reference TRBV7-2 and TRBJ1-2, is GAGVSQSPSNKVTEKGKDVELRCDPISGHTALYWYRQSLGQGLEFLIYFQGNSAPDKSGLPSDRFSAERTGGSVSTLTIQRTQQEDSAVYLCASSSPTGYYGYTFGSGTRLTVV.

This clone has only one observation. V is TRBV6-1 and J is TRBJ1-5; TRBD1 matches at 10 bases. Unmatched junction bases numbered 8, after V lost 6 bases and J lost 9 bases. Germline assignment: CDR1 MNHNS and CDR2 SASEGT. The CDR3 is 14 residues long. CDR3 protein: CASSYGQGEWPQHF. CDR3 bases: TGTGCCAGCAGCTACGGACAGGGGGAGTGGCCCCAGCATTTT.

The table lists this clone with a count of one. V is TRBV10-3 and J is TRBJ2-1; 8 bases agree with TRBD1. The CDR3 contains 11 residues. The V and J ends lost 9 bases and 8 bases, in that order; junction bases with no gene match: 3. From germline, CDR1 is ENHRY and CDR2 SYGVKD. The CDR3 DNA reads as TGTGCCATAGGACAGGGCGATGAGCAGTTCTTC. It codes for CAIGQGDEQFF.

The chain joins TRBV29-1 to TRBJ1-1; tentative D call: TRBD1 (6 bases). The CDR3 runs 12 residues. Germline values: CDR1 SQVTM, CDR2 ANQGSEA. Trimming took 8 bases from V and 4 from J, leaving 14 bases between them. CDR3 amino acids: CSSHRDPTEAFF. In DNA form, the CDR3 reads TGCAGCTCACACAGGGACCCCACTGAAGCTTTCTTT.

The rearrangement joins TRBV7-2 to TRBJ1-4, with 7 bases fitting TRBD1. The germline CDR1 and CDR2 sequences are SGHTA and FQGNSA. The V gene end was trimmed by 1 base and the J gene end by 9 bases; junction bases not matched to a gene: 8. CDR3 size: 15 residues. The CDR3 reads CASSLEPGTEKKLFF. The CDR3 DNA follows: TGTGCCAGCAGCTTAGAACCTGGGACAGAAAAAAAACTGTTTTTT.

The chain links TRBV5-1 to TRBJ2-7; D may be TRBD2 (5 bases). CDR1 and CDR2 (germline): SGHRS, YFSETQ. This CDR3 is built from 15 residues. V was clipped by 4 bases and J by 0 bases, with 14 bases between them. CDR3 protein: CASSPRPGSSYEQYF. The CDR3 DNA reads TGCGCCAGCAGCCCACGGCCGGGGAGCTCCTACGAGCAGTACTTC.